This T cell receptor beta chain was retrieved from a study of OX40 agonist ivuxolimab in advanced cancers. Regarding the complete study: Ivuxolimab, which targeted the costimulatory receptor OX40 (CD134), was an agonistic, fully human IgG2 monoclonal antibody. The paper covers the monotherapy dose-escalation part of the phase I ivuxolimab trial, which included N of about 50 patients. Prior anti-PD-1, anti-PD-L1 or anti-CTLA-4 therapy was permitted, and checkpoint inhibitors had been received by approximately 39% of dose-escalation patients. Peripheral TCRbeta sequencing aimed to test whether ivuxolimab altered TCR sequence diversity and caused clonal T-cell expansion. Intravenous ivuxolimab was administered to patients every 2 weeks at six dose levels: 0.01, 0.1, 0.3, 1.5, 3 and 10 mg/kg. Three dose-escalation patients achieved partial responses, one with hepatocellular carcinoma and two with cutaneous melanoma. In the dose-escalation cohort, 75% to 90% of patients were male, and the mean age was 60 years with a range of roughly 20 to 80. Of the approximately 53 patients in dose escalation, 19 had hepatocellular carcinoma, around 15 had melanoma, 9 had renal cell carcinoma and 9 had head and neck cancer. What the research found in general, with its limitations: Antigen specificity was not determined for the clonally expanded peripheral T cells. At doses of 0.1 to 3.0 mg/kg, clonal expansion of both CD4+ and CD8+ blood T cells was observed from baseline to week 6. Low levels of normalized T-cell clonal expansion were also seen in some nonresponding patients. After ivuxolimab, CD8+ T cells had more expanded clones than CD4+ T cells on average. In the 0.1-3.0 mg/kg groups, partial responders had among the lowest normalized peripheral clonal expansion, particularly in CD8+ T cells.

Genomic DNA was extracted from sorted cells for sequencing of the TCRbeta CDR3 region. The immunoSEQ Assay was used for sequencing of TCRbeta CDR3 regions. Imported from immuneACCESS, the table was reduced by TCRdb to in-frame sequences with V and J called. These copies leave out some clones; in studies compared against another copy, an unresolved V gene accounts for under half, and the cause of the remainder is not known. Within this sample are 65,000 to 80,000 clones, with approximately 90% of them counted one time only. The ten largest clonotypes hold under 0.4% of the sample. The trial excluded patients who had a history of autoimmune disease or were on systemic immunosuppression. In every dose cohort, peripheral blood was drawn for TCR sequencing at baseline, cycle 4 day 1, and cycle 7 day 1. The samples were taken from a phase I, first-in-human, multicenter, open-label dose-escalation trial of ivuxolimab. Adults with locally advanced or metastatic melanoma, renal cell, hepatocellular, or head and neck squamous cell carcinoma were enrolled in the trial. Before TCR sequencing, CD4+ T cells and CD8+ T cells were sorted from peripheral blood as separate populations.

On this clone: What antigen it recognizes has not been identified. The input lacks base qualities; no much larger clone sits a single base away.

The sequence was collected from an adult with an advanced solid tumor such as melanoma, head and neck, liver or kidney cancer. Sequenced here: CD4+ or CD8+ T cells sorted from blood, sampled in a trial of the OX40 agonist ivuxolimab.

The encoded CDR3 is CASSPPLAGGPDTQYF. The DNA is TGTGCCAGCAGTCCGCCCCTAGCGGGAGGGCCAGATACGCAGTATTTT. Recombination joined TRBV28 with TRBJ2-3, and 12 junctional nucleotides match TRBD2. CDR1 and CDR2 (MDHEN, SYDVKM) derive from the germline V gene. V lost 5 bases and J lost 4 bases, and the count of bases not matched to a germline gene is 7. Its CDR3 holds 16 amino acids, cysteine through phenylalanine. Only the CDR3 portion is preserved as DNA: 48 bases, with reading frame beginning at the first base. Reference TRBV28 and TRBJ2-3 proteins supply the regions before and after the CDR3; the full variable domain is: DVKVTQSSRYLVKRTGEKVFLECVQDMDHENMFWYRQDPGLGLRLIYFSYDVKMKEKGDIPEGYSVSREKKERFSLILESASTNQTSMYLCASSPPLAGGPDTQYFGPGTRLTVL.